Following are 24 T cell receptor beta chains from one sample sequenced in a study of cytomegalovirus exposure and HLA in healthy donors. In the PCR, 60 Vbeta and 13 Jbeta primers were used. Profiled with immunoSEQ multiplex PCR; TCRdb holds only in-frame clones, not every one. The table records 40,000 or so clones, roughly 90% of them present only once. The sequencing sample was made of PBMCs. The receptor set was obtained from a woman aged 18-29 years in good health and CMV-seronegative.

As concerns this clone: Compared with germline, one end of the junction differs, possibly owing to a read error. The chain carries TRBV19 and TRBJ2-3; TRBD2 matches 9 bases. The CDR3 consists of 11 residues. The V gene's germline CDR1 is LNHDA and CDR2 SQIVND (reference sequence). For the CDR3, the DNA is TGTGCCAGTAGTTTAGCGGGAGTTGTTTCGTTT. Its translation is CASSLAGVVSF.

The genes are TRBV5-1 and TRBJ2-1, with TRBD2 identical over 11 bases. Germline values: CDR1 SGHRS, CDR2 YFSETQ. V was pared by 4 bases and J by 7 bases, with 10 bases of the junction left unmatched. CDR3 length: 16 residues. CDR3 sequence (DNA): TGCGCCAGCAGCGGGACCGGGACTAGCGGACCTAATGAGCAGTTCTTC. Translated: CASSGTGTSGPNEQFF. Drawing the rest from reference TRBV5-1 and TRBJ2-1, the complete variable domain is KAGVTQTPRYLIKTRGQQVTLSCSPISGHRSVSWYQQTPGQGLQFLFEYFSETQRNKGNFPGRFSGRQFSNSRSEMNVSTLELGDSALYLCASSGTGTSGPNEQFFGPGTRLTVL.

This clone appeared once. The genes are TRBV5-1 and TRBJ2-7, with D maybe TRBD2 (5 bases). The CDR3 runs to 13 residues. Germline V gene sequence: CDR1 SGHRS, CDR2 YFSETQ. The V and J ends lost 4 bases and 7 bases respectively, with 15 bases between them. CDR3 DNA: TGCGCCAGCAGCCCACGAGGGCCCCAGGAGCAGTACTTC. Its protein product is CASSPRGPQEQYF.

This chain uses TRBV5-4 with TRBJ2-3, with 11 bases fitting TRBD2. Unmatched junction bases numbered 13, after V lost 4 bases and J lost 9 bases. CDR1 is SGHNT and CDR2 is YYREEE in the germline V gene (reference sequence). CDR3 length: 16 amino acids. The CDR3 nucleotides read TGTGCCAGCAGCGTTAGCGGGAGGGGTGCTGGGAGGACGCAGTATTTT. As protein: CASSVSGRGAGRTQYF. The complete variable domain, with remaining parts taken from reference TRBV5-4 and TRBJ2-3, reads ETGVTQSPTHLIKTRGQQVTLRCSSQSGHNTVSWYQQALGQGPQFIFQYYREEENGRGNFPPRFSGLQFPNYSSELNVNALELDDSALYLCASSVSGRGAGRTQYFGPGTRLTVL.

The chain links TRBV27 to TRBJ1-2; the match to TRBD1 covers 10 bases. Germline CDR1 is MNHEY and CDR2 is SMNVEV (reference sequence). The CDR3 is made up of 15 amino acids. Germline trimming cut 4 bases from V and 3 bases from J; bases unmatched to any gene: 5. The CDR3 here is CASSSGTGDYYGYTF. The CDR3 nucleotides are TGTGCCAGCAGTTCCGGGACAGGGGATTACTATGGCTACACCTTC.

This clone was recorded once. V and J are TRBV28 and TRBJ2-7, with TRBD1 identical over 11 bases. The CDR3 sequence is 16 residues long. In germline, CDR1 is MDHEN, CDR2 SYDVKM. The junction had 8 bases not matched to a gene; V was cut back by 2 bases and J by 5 bases. The CDR3 DNA is TGTGCCAGCAGTTTAAAAATCGGGACAGGGGGGAACGAGCAGTACTTC. This encodes CASSLKIGTGGNEQYF.

The chain joins TRBV28 to TRBJ1-5, with 8 bases lining up with TRBD1. Germline V gives CDR1 MDHEN, CDR2 SYDVKM. This CDR3 region has 17 residues. Trimming took 6 bases from V and 3 from J; bases not matched to a gene: 13. For the CDR3, the DNA is TGTGCCAGCAGGACTTTACAGGGGGGTGGATCCAATCAGCCCCAGCATTTT. Translated: CASRTLQGGGSNQPQHF.

Details on this clone: At one end, the junction sequence differs from germline, possibly due to a read error. The gene calls are TRBV29-1 and TRBJ2-5, with a tentative D call TRBD1 (6 bases). The CDR3 extends over 13 amino acids. In germline, CDR1 is SQVTM, CDR2 ANQGSEA. The CDR3 DNA is TGCAGTGTTGGGGGCGCGTTGGGAGAGACCCAGTACTTC. Its translation: CSVGGALGETQYF.

The chain links TRBV6-1 to TRBJ2-7, with 9 bases fitting TRBD2. V was pared by 2 bases and J by 3 bases, with 8 bases of the junction left unmatched. This CDR3 spans 16 amino acids. Germline CDR1 is MNHNS and CDR2 is SASEGT. Here the CDR3 reads CASSETLAGGVYEQYF. Here the CDR3 DNA reads TGTGCCAGCAGTGAAACCTTGGCGGGAGGGGTCTACGAGCAGTACTTC.

The genes are TRBV30 and TRBJ2-7; D is undetermined. CDR1 and CDR2 (germline): GTSNPN, SVGIG (reference sequence). V was shortened by 6 bases and J by 1 base, with 16 bases between the two germline ends. CDR3 size: 14 residues. The CDR3 reads CACHPRSGSYEQYF. In DNA, the CDR3 is TGTGCCTGCCACCCGCGTAGTGGTTCCTACGAGCAGTACTTC. Drawing the rest from reference TRBV30 and TRBJ2-7, the complete variable domain is SQTIHQWPATLVQPVGSPLSLECTVEGTSNPNLYWYRQAAGRGLQLLFYSVGIGQISSEVPQNLSASRPQDRQFILSSKKLLLSDSGFYLCACHPRSGSYEQYFGPGTRLTVT.

The CDR3, as DNA: TGCGCCAGCAGCTTGGTGGCAGTCGTTGTCGGGGAGCTGTTTTTT. This codes for CASSLVAVVVGELFF. V gene TRBV5-1 combines with J gene TRBJ2-2, with D uncertain. CDR1 is SGHRS and CDR2 is YFSETQ in the germline V gene. This CDR3 is 15 amino acids long. The germline V and J ends were trimmed by 0 bases and 7 bases, with 13 bases remaining between them. Filled out from reference TRBV5-1 and TRBJ2-2, the complete variable domain reads KAGVTQTPRYLIKTRGQQVTLSCSPISGHRSVSWYQQTPGQGLQFLFEYFSETQRNKGNFPGRFSGRQFSNSRSEMNVSTLELGDSALYLCASSLVAVVVGELFFGEGSRLTVL.

The V and J genes are TRBV10-3 and TRBJ2-3; D remains unclear. Trimming pared 7 bases from V and 6 bases from J, leaving 23 bases between. Germline CDR1 ENHRY, CDR2 SYGVKD. This CDR3 comprises 16 residues. The chain's CDR3 is CAITSSPAPAADTQYF. The CDR3 bases are TGTGCCATCACGAGCTCCCCTGCTCCCGCCGCGGATACGCAGTATTTT.

The rearrangement uses TRBV2 and TRBJ2-7; 10 nucleotides line up with TRBD1. Germline assignment: CDR1 SNHLY and CDR2 FYNNEI. This CDR3 contains 15 residues. J was trimmed by 6 bases and V by 9 bases; bases with no gene match: 14. The CDR3: CASDPTGGGGLEQYF. Written as DNA, the CDR3 is TGTGCCAGTGATCCGACAGGGGGCGGTGGGCTCGAGCAGTACTTC.

The V and J genes are TRBV2 and TRBJ1-5; no firm D call. Germline CDR1 is SNHLY and CDR2 is FYNNEI. CDR3 length equals 15 residues. The germline V and J ends were trimmed by 2 bases and 4 bases, with 12 bases remaining between them. CDR3 region: CASSEWKGRNQPQHF. In nucleotides, the CDR3 is TGTGCCAGCAGTGAATGGAAAGGCAGGAATCAGCCCCAGCATTTT.

The gene calls are TRBV7-8 and TRBJ2-7; 11 positions match TRBD2. V shed 4 bases and J 3 bases; nucleotides not matched to a gene: 5. The CDR3 is 15 residues long. CDR1 SGHVS and CDR2 FQNEAQ come from the germline V gene. CDR3 amino acids: CASSYRLAGNYEQYF. In DNA form, the CDR3 reads TGTGCCAGCAGCTATCGACTAGCGGGGAACTACGAGCAGTACTTC.

This chain connects TRBV7-2 to TRBJ1-2; no definite D call. This CDR3 has 15 residues. Germline CDR1 SGHTA, CDR2 FQGNSA. Trimming removed 6 bases at V and 2 bases at J, with 16 bases between. The CDR3 DNA sequence: TGTGCCAGCAGGTACTATGCTGGCCGGAACTATGGCTACACCTTC. As protein: CASRYYAGRNYGYTF.

This chain links TRBV12-5 with TRBJ2-7; the match to TRBD2 covers 14 bases. CDR3 length: 17 residues. Trimming at V came to 1 base and at J to 3 bases, leaving 5 bases not matched to a gene. Per the germline V gene, CDR1 is LGHNT and CDR2 is FRNRAP. CDR3 bases: TGTGCTAGTGGTTTGGCACGCGGGACTAGCGGGAGCTACGAGCAGTACTTC. Translation gives CASGLARGTSGSYEQYF. The full variable domain, completed using reference TRBV12-5 and TRBJ2-7, is DARVTQTPRHKVTEMGQEVTMRCQPILGHNTVFWYRQTMMQGLELLAYFRNRAPLDDSGMPKDRFSAEMPDATLATLKIQPSEPRDSAVYFCASGLARGTSGSYEQYFGPGTRLTVT.

The chain couples TRBV6-6 to TRBJ2-7, with a weak D call TRBD1 (5 bases). Germline V gene sequence: CDR1 MNHNY, CDR2 SVGAGI (reference sequence). The CDR3 is 15 amino acids. Trimming cost V 2 bases and J 5 bases, with 16 bases left between them. The CDR3 sequence is CASSYRMAGWHEQYF. The CDR3 DNA is TGTGCCAGCAGTTACAGGATGGCAGGGTGGCACGAGCAGTACTTC.

This chain connects TRBV28 to TRBJ1-1; D not certain. The CDR3 has 12 amino acids. The V end lost 1 base, the J end lost 5 bases, and 5 bases lay between the germline ends. Germline values: CDR1 MDHEN, CDR2 SYDVKM. The CDR3 nucleotides are TGTGCCAGCAGTTTATCGGGGACTGAAGCTTTCTTT. Its protein product is CASSLSGTEAFF.

This chain links TRBV5-6 with TRBJ1-2; TRBD1 might be the D (5 bases). V was pared by 2 bases and J by 6 bases, with 11 bases between. Germline CDR1 SGHDT, CDR2 YYEEEE. The CDR3 is 13 amino acids. The CDR3 DNA sequence: TGTGCCAGCAGCTTTCTAGGGGAGGATGGCTACACCTTC. This gives the protein CASSFLGEDGYTF. The variable domain in full, completed from reference TRBV5-6 and TRBJ1-2, reads DAGVTQSPTHLIKTRGQQVTLRCSPKSGHDTVSWYQQALGQGPQFIFQYYEEEERQRGNFPDRFSGHQFPNYSSELNVNALLLGDSALYLCASSFLGEDGYTFGSGTRLTVV.

This chain links TRBV28 with TRBJ2-5; 12 positions agree with TRBD2. There are 18 residues in the CDR3. With 4 bases clipped from V and 2 bases from J, the junction kept 11 bases outside the gene matches. The germline gives CDR1 MDHEN, CDR2 SYDVKM. CDR3 DNA: TGTGCCAGCAGTTCAGAAAAGCTAGGACTAGCGGGACAAGAGACCCAGTACTTC. Its protein is CASSSEKLGLAGQETQYF.

This chain links TRBV6-5 with TRBJ2-1; 8 positions agree with TRBD1. Germline CDR1 and CDR2: MNHEY and SVGAGI. The length of the CDR3 is 15 residues. J gave up 4 bases and V 2 bases, and 4 bases lay outside the gene matches. The CDR3 spells CASSYRTGIYNEQFF. DNA for the CDR3: TGTGCCAGCAGTTACCGGACAGGGATATACAATGAGCAGTTCTTC.

The chain carries TRBV30 and TRBJ2-4; 7 bases are shared with TRBD1. Germline CDR1 GTSNPN, CDR2 SVGIG (reference sequence). The CDR3 is 14 residues long. The junction had 7 bases not matched to a gene; V was cut back by 2 bases and J by 6 bases. The CDR3 nucleotides are TGTGCCTGGAGTCCGTGGGGGACAGTAAACATTCAGTACTTC. The encoded protein is CAWSPWGTVNIQYF. Full variable domain (missing parts from reference TRBV30 and TRBJ2-4): SQTIHQWPATLVQPVGSPLSLECTVEGTSNPNLYWYRQAAGRGLQLLFYSVGIGQISSEVPQNLSASRPQDRQFILSSKKLLLSDSGFYLCAWSPWGTVNIQYFGAGTRLSVL.

The V gene is TRBV6-5, the J gene TRBJ2-1, with D possibly matching TRBD2 (5 bases). Between the trimmed V and J ends, which lost 6 bases and 0 bases, there was a span of 12 bases. Germline lookup yields CDR1 MNHEY and CDR2 SVGAGI. The CDR3 has 15 amino acids. The CDR3 loop is CASSRTVGSYNEQFF. CDR3 nucleotides: TGTGCCAGCAGCCGGACTGTTGGCTCCTACAATGAGCAGTTCTTC.